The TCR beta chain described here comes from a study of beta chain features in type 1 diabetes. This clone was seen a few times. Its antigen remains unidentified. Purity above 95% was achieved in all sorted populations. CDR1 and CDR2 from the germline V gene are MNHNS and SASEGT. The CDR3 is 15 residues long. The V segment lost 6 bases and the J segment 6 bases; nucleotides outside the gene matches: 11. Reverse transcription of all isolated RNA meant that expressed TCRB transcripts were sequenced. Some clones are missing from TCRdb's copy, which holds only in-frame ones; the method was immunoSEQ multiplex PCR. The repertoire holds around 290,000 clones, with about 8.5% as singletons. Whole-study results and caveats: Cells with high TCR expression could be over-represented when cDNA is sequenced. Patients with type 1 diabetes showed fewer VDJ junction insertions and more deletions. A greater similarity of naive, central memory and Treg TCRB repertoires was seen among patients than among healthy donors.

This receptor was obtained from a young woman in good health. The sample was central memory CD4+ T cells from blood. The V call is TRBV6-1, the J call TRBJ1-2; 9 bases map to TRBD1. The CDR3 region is CASRRTGTGRDGYTF. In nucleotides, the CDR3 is TGTGCCAGCAGGAGGACCGGGACAGGGAGGGATGGCTACACCTTC.